One and the same sample provided the 23 T cell receptor beta chains below, sequenced in a study of blood T cell repertoires in COVID-19. The data were produced by immunoSEQ multiplex PCR, yet TCRdb's version contains in-frame clones alone and is incomplete. The table lists about 190,000 clones, about 88% of them singletons, with less than 1.5% in the top ten. Sequencing was done on a sample of peripheral blood. Receptor source: a man between 25 and 39 years old with acute or convalescent COVID-19.

The CDR3 sequence: CASSRTGGAENYGYTF. CDR3 nucleotides: TGTGCCAGCAGCCGGACTGGGGGCGCCGAAAACTATGGCTACACCTTC. This sequence joins TRBV4-2 and TRBJ1-2, with TRBD1 as a possible D gene (6 bases). The ends were cut back, 4 bases at V and 2 bases at J, with 17 bases in the middle. This CDR3 region has 16 residues. Per germline, CDR1 LGHNA and CDR2 YNFKEQ.

V and J are TRBV9 and TRBJ2-1; D is unclear. The germline V gene encodes CDR1 SGDLS and CDR2 YYNGEE. The CDR3 consists of 13 residues. V was clipped by 4 bases and J by 7 bases, with 12 bases between them. The CDR3 region is CASSPHIGNEQFF. The DNA of the CDR3 is TGTGCCAGCAGCCCCCATATCGGGAATGAGCAGTTCTTC.

The rearrangement uses TRBV4-1 and TRBJ2-1, with TRBD2 matching over 7 bases. The CDR3 length is 16 residues. Germline CDR1 and CDR2: MGHRA and YSYEKL. Trimming took 4 bases from V and 2 from J; bases not matched to a gene: 8. The CDR3, as DNA: TGCGCCAGCAGCCTAGGGACTACGGGCACCTACAATGAGCAGTTCTTC. Residues: CASSLGTTGTYNEQFF.

This clone showed up just once. V is TRBV6-6 and J is TRBJ1-5, with 7 bases aligning to TRBD1. This CDR3 has 13 residues. The V gene end was trimmed by 9 bases and the J gene end by 3 bases; junction bases not matched to a gene: 5. Germline assignment: CDR1 MNHNY and CDR2 SVGAGI (reference sequence). Written as DNA, the CDR3 is TGTGCCAGTTTGACAGGGATCAATCAGCCCCAGCATTTT. Amino acids: CASLTGINQPQHF.

The chain is built from TRBV24-1 and TRBJ1-2; a weak D match, TRBD1 (5 bases). Germline V gives CDR1 KGHDR, CDR2 SFDVKD. V lost 2 bases and J lost 8, with 20 bases in between. This CDR3 region has 16 residues. In nucleotides, the CDR3 is TGTGCCACCAGTGATTCCATGGGACTTTTGGCGCGGGGCTACACCTTC. Its protein product is CATSDSMGLLARGYTF.

The J gene is TRBJ2-7, the V gene TRBV11-2; 7 positions match TRBD2. There are 16 residues in the CDR3. Germline assignment: CDR1 SGHAT and CDR2 FQNNGV. After removal of 1 base from V and 3 bases from J, the junction contained 9 bases not matched to a gene. For the CDR3, the DNA is TGTGCCAGCAGCTTAGCGGCTAGCGGATATTTCTACGAGCAGTACTTC. Translation gives CASSLAASGYFYEQYF.

This clone has a handful of counts. This rearrangement joins TRBV4-1 to TRBJ1-2; 9 nucleotides match TRBD1. V gave up 0 bases and J gave up 10 bases; unmatched junction bases: 15. The length of the CDR3 is 17 residues. Looked up from germline, CDR1 is MGHRA and CDR2 is YSYEKL. The CDR3 protein is CASSQDKRLTGQGNYTF. The CDR3 DNA reads TGCGCCAGCAGCCAAGACAAGCGCCTGACGGGACAGGGAAACTACACCTTC.

The rearrangement joins TRBV5-4 to TRBJ1-2; 9 bases map to TRBD1. Losses at the gene ends were 0 bases for V and 4 bases for J; bases not matched to a gene: 4. Germline V gives CDR1 SGHNT, CDR2 YYREEE (reference sequence). This CDR3 has 15 residues. The CDR3 bases are TGTGCCAGCAGCTTGGGGGGACAGGGCCTCTATGGCTACACCTTC. This gives the protein CASSLGGQGLYGYTF. The full variable domain, with the rest looked up from reference TRBV5-4 and TRBJ1-2, is ETGVTQSPTHLIKTRGQQVTLRCSSQSGHNTVSWYQQALGQGPQFIFQYYREEENGRGNFPPRFSGLQFPNYSSELNVNALELDDSALYLCASSLGGQGLYGYTFGSGTRLTVV.

V usage is TRBV28 and J usage is TRBJ2-7; unclear D gene. Trimming removed 5 bases from V and 1 base from J, with 15 bases in between. The germline V gene has CDR1 MDHEN and CDR2 SYDVKM. The CDR3 loop spans 15 amino acids. The CDR3 loop reads CASSPTEPFSYEQYF. Here the CDR3 DNA reads TGTGCCAGCAGTCCAACAGAACCCTTTTCCTACGAGCAGTACTTC.

This clone was counted once. The rearrangement links TRBV28 to TRBJ1-2; 9 nucleotides match TRBD1. The CDR3 consists of 14 residues. The junction had 9 bases not matched to a gene; V was cut back by 5 bases and J by 8 bases. Germline V gene data show CDR1 as MDHEN and CDR2 as SYDVKM. CDR3 in DNA: TGTGCCAGCAGTAACAGGGGGCCCCAAATAGGCTACACCTTC. Translation: CASSNRGPQIGYTF.

The gene calls are TRBV21-1 and TRBJ2-7; the table gives TRBD1 as D, unverified against the DNA. TRBV21-1 is designated a pseudogene. This CDR3 has 16 amino acids. The chain's CDR3 is CASSTIPGTVSYEQYF. The CDR3 coding sequence is TGTGCCAGCAGCACTATCCCTGGGACAGTCTCCTACGAGCAGTACTTC.

The table lists this clone with a count of one. The chain joins TRBV3-1 (or the pseudogene TRBV3-2) to TRBJ1-2, with 10 bases lining up with TRBD1. The CDR3 spans 15 residues. V dropped 2 bases and J dropped 7; count of bases not matched to a gene: 7. Looked up from germline, CDR1 is LGHDT and CDR2 is YNNKEL (reference sequence). This CDR3 reads CASSQPPDRGPGYTF. CDR3 DNA: TGTGCCAGCAGCCAACCACCCGACAGGGGGCCTGGCTACACCTTC.

This chain links TRBV27 with TRBJ1-4; 11 bases line up with TRBD1. Germline trimming cut 0 bases from V and 5 bases from J; bases unmatched to any gene: 2. CDR3 length: 16 residues. Germline CDR1 MNHEY, CDR2 SMNVEV (reference sequence). DNA for the CDR3: TGTGCCAGCAGTTTATCGGGACAGGGGGGGAATGAAAAACTGTTTTTT. Protein sequence: CASSLSGQGGNEKLFF.

This clone has just a few counts. The V gene is TRBV19, the J gene TRBJ1-2, with D possibly being TRBD1 (5 bases). The germline CDR1 and CDR2 sequences are LNHDA and SQIVND (reference sequence). This CDR3 is 12 amino acids long. V lost 3 bases and J 8 bases, leaving 10 bases between the germline ends. CDR3 bases: TGTGCCAGTAGTATGGGGGGATACGGCTACACCTTC. This translates into CASSMGGYGYTF.

The V call is TRBV7-3, the J call TRBJ1-2; TRBD1 aligns across 12 bases. This CDR3 region has 18 residues. With 2 bases clipped from V and 3 bases from J, the junction kept 10 bases outside the gene matches. CDR1 SGHTA and CDR2 FQGTGA come from the germline V gene. In nucleotides, the CDR3 is TGTGCCAGCAGCTTAGTACCGGGACAGGGGGCAAGGGACTATGGCTACACCTTC. Translating it yields CASSLVPGQGARDYGYTF.

The gene calls are TRBV7-9 and TRBJ2-7, with 8 bases lining up with TRBD1. This CDR3 contains 16 residues. Germline V lookup: CDR1 SEHNR, CDR2 FQNEAQ (reference sequence). V shed 5 bases, J shed 5 bases, and the junction held 14 bases outside the gene matches. CDR3 nucleotide sequence: TGTGCCAGCAGCGGTAACCGGGACAGGATCTTCCACGAGCAGTACTTC. Protein sequence: CASSGNRDRIFHEQYF.

This clone was seen just once. V usage is TRBV6-5 and J usage is TRBJ1-6; perhaps TRBD1 as D (5 bases). Germline lookup yields CDR1 MNHEY and CDR2 SVGAGI. The V end was cut by 6 bases, the J end by 0 bases, with 9 bases between. This CDR3 is built from 15 residues. The DNA for the CDR3 is TGTGCCAGCAGGCGGGGGAGCTCCTATAATTCACCCCTCCACTTT. This translates into CASRRGSSYNSPLHF.

The V and J genes are TRBV2 and TRBJ1-5; no clear D. This CDR3 region has 13 residues. The V end lost 7 bases, the J end lost 2 bases, and 9 bases lay between the germline ends. Germline lookup yields CDR1 SNHLY and CDR2 FYNNEI. The CDR3 protein is CASTQTGNQPQHF. The CDR3 DNA sequence: TGTGCCAGCACCCAAACGGGCAATCAGCCCCAGCATTTT.

The chain links TRBV5-1 to TRBJ1-1, with 9 bases that match TRBD1. This CDR3 comprises 16 residues. CDR1 is SGHRS, CDR2 YFSETQ, per germline. The V gene end was trimmed by 0 bases and the J gene end by 13 bases; junction bases not matched to a gene: 16. This CDR3 reads CASSLAAFTGGRVDFF. Written as DNA, the CDR3 is TGCGCCAGCAGCTTGGCGGCTTTTACAGGGGGCAGAGTGGATTTCTTT.

This sequence joins TRBV28 and TRBJ2-1; no clear D. The germline V and J ends were trimmed by 2 bases and 8 bases, with 7 bases remaining between them. Germline V gene sequence: CDR1 MDHEN, CDR2 SYDVKM. The CDR3 spans 12 residues. The CDR3 reads CASSLRVYEQFF. CDR3 nucleotide sequence: TGTGCCAGCAGTTTACGGGTATATGAGCAGTTCTTC.

This CDR3 reads CASSAGHTIQPQHF. For the CDR3, the DNA is TGTGCCAGCAGCGCGGGACATACCATTCAGCCCCAGCATTTT. The chain links TRBV9 to TRBJ1-5, with D tentatively TRBD1 (6 bases). V lost 3 bases to trimming and J lost 6 bases, with 13 bases between them. This CDR3 contains 14 residues. Germline V gene lookup returns CDR1 SGDLS and CDR2 YYNGEE.

The CDR3 sequence: CASSSDRDRSSKLFF. CDR3 nucleotide sequence: TGCGCCAGCAGCTCCGACCGGGACAGGTCTTCAAAACTGTTTTTT. The chain uses TRBV5-1 and TRBJ1-4; 8 positions agree with TRBD1. This CDR3 is 15 amino acids long. Germline trimming cut 3 bases from V and 10 bases from J; bases unmatched to any gene: 11. CDR1 and CDR2 (germline): SGHRS, YFSETQ.

V and J are TRBV30 and TRBJ1-6; possible D gene TRBD1, 6 bases. The V end lost 3 bases, the J end lost 3 bases, and 12 bases lay between the germline ends. The CDR3 contains 15 residues. Germline-derived CDR1 and CDR2 are GTSNPN and SVGIG (reference sequence). The CDR3 loop is CAWSAGANYNSPLHF. As DNA, the CDR3 is TGTGCCTGGAGCGCAGGGGCGAACTATAATTCACCCCTCCACTTT. The variable domain in full, with the rest retrieved from reference TRBV30 and TRBJ1-6, is SQTIHQWPATLVQPVGSPLSLECTVEGTSNPNLYWYRQAAGRGLQLLFYSVGIGQISSEVPQNLSASRPQDRQFILSSKKLLLSDSGFYLCAWSAGANYNSPLHFGNGTRLTVT.